This T cell receptor beta chain appears in the sequencing data of a study of cytomegalovirus exposure and HLA in healthy donors. On this clone itself: Other DNA sequences in the same sample also yield this CDR3.

The primer mix had 60 Vbeta and 13 Jbeta primers. The protocol was immunoSEQ multiplex PCR, while the TCRdb copy is restricted to in-frame clones and leaves out a portion. The sample yields approximately 170,000 clones, 79% seen once. The V gene's germline CDR1 is SGDLS and CDR2 YYNGEE. The V gene lost 0 bases and the J gene lost 4 bases, with 11 bases spanning the gap. This CDR3 has 15 residues. This clonotype originated in a woman between 50 and 59 years old in good health and CMV-seronegative. The chain is built from TRBV9 and TRBJ2-1, with D tentatively TRBD1 (5 bases). Sequenced input: PBMCs. The CDR3 DNA reads TGTGCCAGCAGCGTAGATTCAGGGATATACAATGAGCAGTTCTTC. This gives the protein CASSVDSGIYNEQFF.